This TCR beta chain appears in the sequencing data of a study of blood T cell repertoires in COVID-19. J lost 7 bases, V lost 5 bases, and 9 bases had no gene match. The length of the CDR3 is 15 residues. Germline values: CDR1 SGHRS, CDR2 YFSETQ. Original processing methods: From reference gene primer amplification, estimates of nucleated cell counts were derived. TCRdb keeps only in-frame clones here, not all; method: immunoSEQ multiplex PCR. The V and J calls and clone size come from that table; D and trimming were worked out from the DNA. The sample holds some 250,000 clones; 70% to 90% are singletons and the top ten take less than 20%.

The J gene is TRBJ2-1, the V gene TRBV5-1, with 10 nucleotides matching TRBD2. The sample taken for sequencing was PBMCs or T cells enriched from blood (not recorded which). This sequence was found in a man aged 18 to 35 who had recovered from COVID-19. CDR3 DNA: TGCGCCAGCAGAGTCACTAGCGGGACTATGAATGAGCAGTTCTTC. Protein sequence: CASRVTSGTMNEQFF.